The 15 T cell receptor beta chains below all came from one sample that was sequenced in a study of post-analysis software for immune sequencing data. Study-wide findings and caveats: Patients showed TRBV5-6, TRBV5-1 and TRBV20-1 among several TRBV segments more frequent than in controls.

cDNA libraries for TCR beta contained unique molecular identifiers. TCRdb recomputed calls from the PCR reads with MiXCR, one row per CDR3 protein. The sample consists of about 540,000 distinct CDR3 sequences, around 31% of them appearing once. No antigen has been assigned to these receptors. Sequencing used blood. The receptors were sampled from a girl aged 2 to 17 with multiple sclerosis.

This clonotype was recorded a few times. The chain uses TRBV7-3 and TRBJ1-5, with D unresolved. Germline V gives CDR1 SGHTA, CDR2 FQGTGA. This CDR3 is built from 14 residues. The V gene lost 1 base and the J gene lost 3 bases, with 7 bases spanning the gap. CDR3 sequence: CASSLRSSNQPQHF. CDR3 in DNA: TGTGCCAGCAGCTTAAGGAGCTCCAATCAGCCCCAGCATTTT.

The CDR3 here is CASSPAGQFGTEAFF. CDR3 nucleotide sequence: TGTGCCAGCAGCCCTGCCGGGCAGTTCGGGACTGAAGCTTTCTTT. The chain employs TRBV7-3 and TRBJ1-1; D is uncertain. V was trimmed by 5 bases and J by 5 bases, leaving 18 bases between them. Germline-derived CDR1 and CDR2 are SGHTA and FQGTGA. The CDR3 loop spans 15 amino acids.

J is TRBJ2-1 and V is TRBV6-1; D is ambiguous. The CDR3 spans 10 residues. Germline assignment: CDR1 MNHNS and CDR2 SASEGT. V was pared by 4 bases and J by 8 bases, with 3 bases between. This CDR3 is CASSVYEQFF. Here the CDR3 DNA reads TGTGCCAGCAGTGTTTATGAGCAGTTCTTC.

In its sample, this clonotype was seen a few times. The DNA for the CDR3 is TGCGCCAGCAGCTCTCAGGGAGGGGGATCCACTAGCACAGATACGCAGTATTTT. This translates into CASSSQGGGSTSTDTQYF. The rearrangement joins TRBV5-1 to TRBJ2-3, with a weak D call TRBD2 (7 bases). Germline loops: CDR1 SGHRS, CDR2 YFSETQ. This CDR3 is built from 18 residues. Trimming pared 3 bases from V and 0 bases from J, leaving 20 bases between.

The V and J genes are TRBV18 and TRBJ2-5, with D possibly being TRBD1 (5 bases). Germline CDR1 reads KGHSH; CDR2 reads LQKENI. The CDR3 is made up of 15 amino acids. Trimming took 3 bases from V and 3 from J, leaving 14 bases between them. The CDR3: CASSPVRQLKETQYF. Written as DNA, the CDR3 is TGTGCCAGCTCACCGGTTAGACAGCTCAAAGAGACCCAGTACTTC.

The genes are TRBV3-1 and TRBJ2-2; D perhaps matches TRBD1 (5 bases). This CDR3 spans 17 amino acids. Germline V CDR1 and CDR2: LGHDT, YNNKEL (reference sequence). V lost 0 bases, J lost 3 bases, and 14 bases lay in between. CDR3 residues: CASSQDLEGAYTGELFF. CDR3 bases: TGTGCCAGCAGCCAAGATCTTGAAGGGGCCTACACCGGGGAGCTGTTTTTT.

In this sample, this clonotype turned up a few times. The rearrangement links TRBV13 to TRBJ2-3, with a possible D match to TRBD2 (5 bases). Germline-derived CDR1 and CDR2 are PRHDT and FYEKMQ (reference sequence). V dropped 4 bases and J dropped 0 bases, with 17 bases sitting between them. CDR3 length equals 17 residues. CDR3 sequence reads: CASSSGRVRVSTDTQYF. The DNA for the CDR3 is TGTGCCAGCAGCTCCGGGCGAGTGCGGGTCAGCACAGATACGCAGTATTTT.

The chain combines TRBV20-1 with TRBJ2-4, with D unclear. Trimming removed 1 base at V and 6 bases at J, with 7 bases between. This CDR3 comprises 12 residues. CDR1 DFQATT and CDR2 SNEGSKA come from the germline V gene (reference sequence). The CDR3 bases are TGCAGTGCTAGAGGGACGGCAAACATTCAGTACTTC. Translated, it gives CSARGTANIQYF.

The gene calls are TRBV10-3 and TRBJ1-1; the D gene is possibly TRBD1 (6 bases). The CDR3 covers 15 residues. Germline CDR1 ENHRY, CDR2 SYGVKD. V was clipped by 7 bases and J by 1 base, with 16 bases between them. CDR3 protein: CAINDPGASNTEAFF. The CDR3 coding sequence is TGTGCCATCAATGACCCAGGGGCATCGAACACTGAAGCTTTCTTT.

This sequence joins TRBV7-2 and TRBJ2-5; D is possibly TRBD2 (6 bases). The J call may not be correct, given that the DNA end is closer to TRBJ2-7. Looked up from germline, CDR1 is SGHTA and CDR2 is FQGNSA. This CDR3 spans 17 amino acids. CDR3 sequence reads: CASSLVGGRAPTYEQYF. CDR3 coding DNA: TGTGCCAGCAGCTTAGTTGGAGGGCGGGCCCCCACCTACGAGCAGTACTTC.

V is TRBV9 and J is TRBJ2-7; TRBD1 agrees at 9 bases. The CDR3 runs to 14 residues. V shed 3 bases and J 7 bases; nucleotides not matched to a gene: 8. Germline CDR1 SGDLS, CDR2 YYNGEE. CDR3 amino acids: CASSGGQGRGEQYF. Written as DNA, the CDR3 is TGTGCCAGCAGCGGGGGACAGGGCCGAGGGGAGCAGTACTTC.

The CDR3 coding sequence is TGTGCCAGCAGAGACCGGGAAGGACCCTACGAGCAGTACTTC. Translation gives CASRDREGPYEQYF. The chain carries TRBV2 and TRBJ2-4; the D gene is possibly TRBD2 (5 bases). The last part of the DNA fits TRBJ2-7 better; the J call may be wrong. The germline gives CDR1 SNHLY, CDR2 FYNNEI. The CDR3 has 14 residues.

This sequence joins TRBV4-1 and TRBJ2-1; TRBD2 agrees at 9 bases. Trimming took 0 bases from V and 4 from J; bases not matched to a gene: 19. The germline CDR1 and CDR2 sequences are MGHRA and YSYEKL. CDR3 length equals 21 residues. The CDR3 loop reads CASSQDPFGVAGAETYNEQFF. As DNA, the CDR3 is TGCGCCAGCAGCCAAGATCCCTTTGGGGTAGCGGGGGCCGAAACTTACAATGAGCAGTTCTTC.

V is TRBV20-1 and J is TRBJ1-1; D remains ambiguous. V was cut by 3 bases and J by 2 bases, with 4 bases left in between. The CDR3 consists of 11 residues. Germline loops: CDR1 DFQATT, CDR2 SNEGSKA (reference sequence). The CDR3 bases are TGCAGTGCTAGTGTTAACACTGAAGCTTTCTTT. This codes for CSASVNTEAFF.

Only a few counts were recorded for this clonotype. The chain has TRBV7-9 and TRBJ2-1; D is ambiguous. Germline V lookup: CDR1 SEHNR, CDR2 FQNEAQ (reference sequence). This CDR3 has 15 amino acids. V lost 3 bases, J lost 5 bases, and 14 bases lay in between. As DNA, the CDR3 is TGTGCCAGCAGCTTCCCAAACGACCCCAACAATGAGCAGTTCTTC. Its protein product is CASSFPNDPNNEQFF.